This T cell receptor (beta chain) was sequenced for a study of cytomegalovirus exposure and HLA in healthy donors. About the research overall: The 120 validation repertoires used the same platform as the roughly 720 first-cohort repertoires (as reported by a later analysis).

Sequenced by immunoSEQ multiplex PCR; TCRdb stores in-frame clones only, minus some. The repertoire holds over 75,000 clones, with approximately 81% as singletons. The donors were in the approximately 120-subject validation cohort; that cohort was separate from the approximately 700-subject first cohort. Study-wide findings and caveats: It was 164 TCR beta chains that were listed as cytomegalovirus-associated.

Germline V gene sequence: CDR1 ENHRY, CDR2 SYGVKD. The CDR3 sequence is 13 residues long. V was clipped by 7 bases and J by 5 bases; unmatched bases: 4. Regarding this clone: The target antigen is unknown.

This clonotype was obtained from a man aged 18-30 years in good health and CMV-seropositive. V usage is TRBV10-3 and J usage is TRBJ1-5, with 8 bases identical to TRBD1. Sequencing was done on a sample of PBMCs. CDR3 sequence: CAITQGADQPQHF. The CDR3, as DNA: TGTGCCATCACCCAGGGGGCCGATCAGCCCCAGCATTTT.